These 7 T cell receptor beta chains originate from one sample sequenced in a study of blood T cell repertoires in COVID-19. Produced via immunoSEQ multiplex PCR; TCRdb's table is partial and in-frame only. The top ten hold under 6% of the sample, which has about 49,000 clones, 86% seen once. The sequenced material came from peripheral blood. The receptor source for this set is a man aged 35 to 55 with active COVID-19.

This sequence joins TRBV3-1 (or the pseudogene TRBV3-2) and TRBJ2-2; 9 positions match TRBD1. CDR1 and CDR2 from the germline V gene are LGHDT and YNNKEL (reference sequence). The CDR3 has 17 residues. The junction had 12 bases not matched to a gene; V was cut back by 4 bases and J by 6 bases. DNA of the CDR3: TGTGCCAGCAGCCCGGTATCCGGACAGGGGAGGGCCGGGGAGCTGTTTTTT. As protein: CASSPVSGQGRAGELFF.

The count of this clone is one. The J gene is TRBJ2-7, the V gene TRBV6-5; 7 nucleotides align to TRBD2. The CDR3 totals 16 residues. The V segment lost 2 bases and the J segment 0 bases; nucleotides outside the gene matches: 7. In germline, CDR1 is MNHEY, CDR2 SVGAGI. The CDR3 sequence is CASSYSGGDDSYEQYF. In nucleotides, the CDR3 is TGTGCCAGCAGTTACAGTGGGGGGGATGACTCCTACGAGCAGTACTTC.

This rearrangement joins TRBV11-3 to TRBJ2-3; 10 positions match TRBD2. Germline loops: CDR1 SGHNT, CDR2 YENEEA. V was clipped by 5 bases and J by 3 bases; unmatched bases: 11. The CDR3 sequence is 17 residues long. The CDR3 coding sequence is TGTGCCAGCAGCCCGGCTTTTGGAGCGGGGGGGACAGATACGCAGTATTTT. It yields the protein CASSPAFGAGGTDTQYF. The whole variable domain, filled in from reference TRBV11-3 and TRBJ2-3, reads EAGVVQSPRYKIIEKKQPVAFWCNPISGHNTLYWYLQNLGQGPELLIRYENEEAVDDSQLPKDRFSAERLKGVDSTLKIQPAELGDSAVYLCASSPAFGAGGTDTQYFGPGTRLTVL.

The genes are TRBV29-1 and TRBJ2-5, with 12 bases lining up with TRBD2. The V and J ends lost 4 bases and 5 bases, in that order; junction bases with no gene match: 11. CDR1 is SQVTM, CDR2 ANQGSEA, per germline. The CDR3 has 16 amino acids. The CDR3 loop reads CSVGLAGGPGGETQYF. The CDR3 coding sequence is TGCAGCGTTGGCCTAGCGGGAGGGCCTGGAGGGGAGACCCAGTACTTC.

The chain carries TRBV19 and TRBJ2-1; TRBD2 aligns across 7 bases. CDR3 size: 14 residues. V shed 5 bases and J 8 bases; nucleotides not matched to a gene: 9. Germline V lookup: CDR1 LNHDA, CDR2 SQIVND (reference sequence). CDR3 nucleotides: TGTGCCAGTAGTCGGAGGCGGGAGATTGATGAGCAGTTCTTC. This gives the protein CASSRRREIDEQFF.

The chain is built from TRBV11-2 and TRBJ2-7; 11 bases are shared with TRBD2. The CDR3 runs 17 residues. Losses at the gene ends were 0 bases for V and 9 bases for J; bases not matched to a gene: 13. Per germline, CDR1 SGHAT and CDR2 FQNNGV. The CDR3 is CASSLDELQLAGESQYF. The DNA of the CDR3 is TGTGCCAGCAGCTTAGATGAGTTGCAACTAGCGGGAGAGTCGCAGTACTTC.

The CDR3 DNA sequence: TGTGCCAGCAGCTTGATCACAGGGAGCTGGATCACTGAAGCTTTCTTT. The encoded protein is CASSLITGSWITEAFF. This chain uses TRBV5-4 with TRBJ1-1, with D maybe TRBD1 (6 bases). Germline V lookup: CDR1 SGHNT, CDR2 YYREEE (reference sequence). The germline V and J ends were trimmed by 1 base and 4 bases, with 17 bases remaining between them. This CDR3 spans 16 amino acids.